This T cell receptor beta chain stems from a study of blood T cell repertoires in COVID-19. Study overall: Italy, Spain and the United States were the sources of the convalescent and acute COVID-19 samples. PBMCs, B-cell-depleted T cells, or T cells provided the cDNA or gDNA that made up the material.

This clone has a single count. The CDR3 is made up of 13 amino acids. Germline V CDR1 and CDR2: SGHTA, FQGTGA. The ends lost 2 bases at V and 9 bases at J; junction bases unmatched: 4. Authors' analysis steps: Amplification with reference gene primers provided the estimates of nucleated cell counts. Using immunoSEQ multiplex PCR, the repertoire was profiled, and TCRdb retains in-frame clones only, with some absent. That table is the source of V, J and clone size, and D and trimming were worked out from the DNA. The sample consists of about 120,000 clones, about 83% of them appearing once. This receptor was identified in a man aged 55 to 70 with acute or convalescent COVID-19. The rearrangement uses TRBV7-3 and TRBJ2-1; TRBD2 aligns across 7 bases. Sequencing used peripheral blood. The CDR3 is CASSLLTSSEQFF. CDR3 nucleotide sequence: TGTGCCAGCAGCTTACTGACTAGCAGTGAGCAGTTCTTC. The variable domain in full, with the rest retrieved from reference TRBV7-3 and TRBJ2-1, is GAGVSQTPSNKVTEKGKYVELRCDPISGHTALYWYRQSLGQGPEFLIYFQGTGAADDSGLPNDRFFAVRPEGSVSTLKIQRTERGDSAVYLCASSLLTSSEQFFGPGTRLTVL.